Below, 14 T cell receptor beta chains from the same sample are listed, as sequenced in a study of response to subunit inactivated influenza vaccine listed by TCRdb under 2018. The library came from RT-PCR. The sequencer listed for this sample is Illumina HiSeq 2500. TCRdb itself trimmed the public reads at Q25 with fastp, ran MiXCR and retained productive beta chains. Here each entry gathers all rows of one CDR3 protein and keeps the most common genes and DNA. Across this sample there are more than 450,000 distinct CDR3 sequences, with about 8% seen only once. In total, the top ten clones hold 13% of the sample. Sequenced here: PBMCs from blood, sampled approximately 25 months after vaccination. The receptor set was obtained from a man between 50 and 75 years old who received an inactivated influenza vaccine. Donor details come from another sample of the same person, matched by shared clones.

There are many counts of this clonotype. The rearrangement joins TRBV20-1 to TRBJ1-5, with 7 bases fitting TRBD1. There are 14 residues in the CDR3. Germline loops: CDR1 DFQATT, CDR2 SNEGSKA (reference sequence). V lost 0 bases and J lost 4; bases outside the gene matches: 3. DNA for the CDR3: TGCAGTGCTAGAGACGGGACAGTTAATCAGCCCCAGCATTTT. Translation: CSARDGTVNQPQHF.

This clonotype was detected only a few times. The V call is TRBV28, the J call TRBJ2-1, with D perhaps being TRBD1 or TRBD2 (5 bases each). CDR1 MDHEN and CDR2 SYDVKM come from the germline V gene. The V end was cut by 5 bases, the J end by 4 bases, with 9 bases between. There are 13 residues in the CDR3. DNA of the CDR3: TGTGCCAGCAGTACGGGGCTGTACAATGAGCAGTTCTTC. The encoded protein is CASSTGLYNEQFF.

This clonotype showed up many times. The V and J genes are TRBV6-1 and TRBJ2-4; tentatively, D is TRBD2 (7 bases). The CDR3 is 17 amino acids. Germline V gives CDR1 MNHNS, CDR2 SASEGT. Trimming pared 9 bases from V and 1 base from J, leaving 22 bases between. The DNA for the CDR3 is TGTGCCAGAAGGGGGGGGCTGAAGGAAATGGCCAAAAACATTCAGTACTTC. Amino acid sequence: CARRGGLKEMAKNIQYF.

The chain carries TRBV29-1 and TRBJ2-1; maybe TRBD1 (6 bases). CDR1 SQVTM and CDR2 ANQGSEA come from the germline V gene. The CDR3 covers 13 residues. The CDR3 sequence is CSGQGTSYNEQFF. In nucleotides, the CDR3 is TGCTCCGGGCAGGGGACCTCCTACAATGAGCAGTTCTTC.

V and J are TRBV20-1 and TRBJ1-6; possible D gene TRBD1, 6 bases. The CDR3 runs 13 residues. The germline V and J ends were trimmed by 5 bases and 10 bases, with 15 bases remaining between them. Germline V gives CDR1 DFQATT, CDR2 SNEGSKA (reference sequence). CDR3 amino acids: CSALQGSISPLHF. The CDR3 nucleotides read TGCAGTGCTTTACAGGGTTCGATCTCACCCCTCCACTTT.

This clonotype was counted between two and nine times. Germline is not matched at one junction end, which may reflect a read error. This rearrangement joins TRBV12-3 or TRBV12-4 to TRBJ2-7; TRBD1 might be the D (6 bases). CDR3 size: 15 residues. CDR3 nucleotides: TGTGCCAGCAGTTTTGTTGGTGGGTTGGGGGCCAAAGAGCACTTC. Translation gives CASSFVGGLGAKEHF.

This clonotype has ten or more counts. A junction boundary mismatches the germline segment, possibly from a read error. The J gene is TRBJ2-3, the V gene TRBV11-2; the match to TRBD2 covers 13 bases. The CDR3 spans 19 residues. The germline V gene encodes CDR1 SGHAT and CDR2 FQNNGV. The CDR3 here is CASTLRGLRTSGGTDTQYF. For the CDR3, the DNA is TGTGCCAGCACCTTAAGAGGTCTCCGGACTAGCGGGGGTACAGATACGCAGTATTTT.

This clonotype was recorded at least ten times. The rearrangement uses TRBV6-5 and TRBJ1-2; D unclear. The CDR3 contains 13 residues. Trimming shortened V by 2 bases and J by 7 bases, and 11 bases separated the two germline ends. Germline lookup yields CDR1 MNHEY and CDR2 SVGAGI. CDR3 in DNA: TGTGCCAGCAGTTACGAAGGGCACTCTGGCTACACCTTC. It translates to CASSYEGHSGYTF.

The chain couples TRBV7-6 to TRBJ1-1; D is unresolved. Germline V CDR1 and CDR2: SGHVS, FNYEAQ. The ends were cut back, 0 bases at V and 5 bases at J, with 7 bases in the middle. The CDR3 spans 13 residues. The CDR3 region has the DNA TGTGCCAGCAGCTTAGCAGGGTTAACTGAAGCTTTCTTT. Encoded protein: CASSLAGLTEAFF.

This clonotype showed up just once. The chain employs TRBV11-2 and TRBJ2-6; no definite D call. Trimming took off 4 bases at V and 4 bases at J, with 20 bases between the two ends. This CDR3 has 18 amino acids. Looked up from germline, CDR1 is SGHAT and CDR2 is FQNNGV. The CDR3 spells CASSSDVITALGANVLTF. CDR3 DNA sequence: TGTGCCAGCAGCTCAGACGTCATAACAGCTCTCGGGGCCAACGTCCTGACTTTC.

The sample holds many counts of this clonotype. This chain uses TRBV7-2 with TRBJ1-5, with D unclear. The CDR3 contains 15 residues. Germline CDR1 SGHTA, CDR2 FQGNSA. The germline V and J ends were trimmed by 5 bases and 3 bases, with 14 bases remaining between them. The chain's CDR3 is CASSPKGAYNQPQHF. CDR3 bases: TGTGCCAGCAGCCCCAAGGGCGCTTACAATCAGCCCCAGCATTTT.

The chain is built from TRBV5-1 and TRBJ2-4, with D possibly being TRBD2 (6 bases). The CDR3 extends over 19 amino acids. From germline, CDR1 is SGHRS and CDR2 YFSETQ. V was cut by 0 bases and J by 0 bases, with 19 bases left in between. The CDR3 loop is CASSLGVYKEGLAKNIQYF. CDR3 DNA: TGCGCCAGCAGCTTGGGAGTCTACAAAGAGGGACTAGCCAAAAACATTCAGTACTTC.

This chain links TRBV24-1 with TRBJ2-7; 10 bases line up with TRBD1. The CDR3 has 15 residues. V lost 2 bases, J lost 4 bases, and 4 bases stayed unmatched. Per the germline V gene, CDR1 is KGHDR and CDR2 is SFDVKD. CDR3 protein: CATSDSGTGVYEQYF. CDR3 bases: TGTGCCACCAGTGATTCCGGGACAGGGGTATACGAGCAGTACTTC.

This clonotype was observed many times. V usage is TRBV5-1 and J usage is TRBJ1-3; 7 nucleotides match TRBD1. Germline values: CDR1 SGHRS, CDR2 YFSETQ. CDR3 length equals 15 residues. The V gene end was trimmed by 0 bases and the J gene end by 2 bases; junction bases not matched to a gene: 2. CDR3 nucleotides: TGCGCCAGCAGCTTGGATGGGACAGCTGGAAACACCATATATTTT. Protein: CASSLDGTAGNTIYF.